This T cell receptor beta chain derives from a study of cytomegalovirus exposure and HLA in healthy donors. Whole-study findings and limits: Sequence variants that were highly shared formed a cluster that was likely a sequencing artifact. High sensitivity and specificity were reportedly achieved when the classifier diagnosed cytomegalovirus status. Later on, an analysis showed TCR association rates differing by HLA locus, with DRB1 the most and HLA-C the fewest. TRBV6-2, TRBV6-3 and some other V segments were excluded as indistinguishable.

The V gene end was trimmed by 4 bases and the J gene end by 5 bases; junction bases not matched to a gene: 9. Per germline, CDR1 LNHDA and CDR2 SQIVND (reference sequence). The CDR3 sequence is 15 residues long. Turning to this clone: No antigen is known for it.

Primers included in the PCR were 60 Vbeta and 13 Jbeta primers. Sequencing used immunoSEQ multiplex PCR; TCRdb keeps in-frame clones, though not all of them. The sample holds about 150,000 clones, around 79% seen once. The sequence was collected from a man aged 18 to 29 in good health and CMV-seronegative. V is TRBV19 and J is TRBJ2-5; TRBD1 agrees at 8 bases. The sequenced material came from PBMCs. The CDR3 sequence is CASSTQKTGGETQYF. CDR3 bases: TGTGCCAGTAGTACCCAAAAAACAGGGGGGGAGACCCAGTACTTC. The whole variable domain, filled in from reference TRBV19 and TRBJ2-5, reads DGGITQSPKYLFRKEGQNVTLSCEQNLNHDAMYWYRQDPGQGLRLIYYSQIVNDFQKGDIAEGYSVSREKKESFPLTVTSAQKNPTAFYLCASSTQKTGGETQYFGPGTRLLVL.